These T cell receptor beta chains were read from a single sample in a study of pediatric ulcerative colitis. The data were produced by immunoSEQ multiplex PCR, yet TCRdb's version contains in-frame clones alone and is incomplete. In the table there are 30,000 to 35,000 clones, roughly 81% of which are singletons. Source material: gut tissue. The receptors stem from a boy between 10 and 17 years old with mild ulcerative colitis. The CDR3 runs from the conserved cysteine through the conserved F or W. D genes are given only for firm matches. The size of a clone is reported for some rows only, either as once, few or many, or as a class for expanded clones.

j_gene,v_gene,d_gene,abundance,CDR3aa,CDR3nt
TRBJ1-6,TRBV6-1,-,-,CASREGYDSPLHF,TGTGCCAGCCGCGAGGGGTACGATTCACCCCTCCACTTT
TRBJ1-2,TRBV27,TRBD1,-,CASSPLRWGQGNYGYTF,TGTGCCAGCAGCCCGCTGAGATGGGGACAGGGGAATTATGGCTACACCTTC
TRBJ1-2,TRBV9,TRBD1,-,CASSADRAYGYTF,TGTGCCAGCAGCGCGGACAGGGCCTATGGCTACACCTTC
TRBJ1-6,TRBV5-8,-,-,CASSLITSPLHF,TGTGCCAGCAGCTTGATCACTTCACCCCTCCACTTT
TRBJ2-1,TRBV21-1,-,once,CASSNCGQRSYNEQFF,TGTGCCAGCAGCAATTGCGGACAGCGATCATACAATGAGCAGTTCTTC
TRBJ2-3,TRBV6-1,-,-,CASKWISTDTQYF,TGTGCCAGCAAGTGGATCAGCACAGATACGCAGTATTTT
TRBJ1-2,TRBV9,-,-,CASSVGAGNGYTF,TGTGCCAGCAGCGTAGGGGCAGGGAATGGCTACACCTTC
TRBJ2-7,TRBV4-1,-,-,CASSQDRDTYEQYF,TGCGCCAGCAGCCAAGACCGGGACACCTACGAGCAGTACTTC
TRBJ1-2,TRBV9,-,-,CASSVDRPFYGYTF,TGTGCCAGCAGCGTCGACAGGCCCTTCTATGGCTACACCTTC
TRBJ1-2,TRBV9,-,-,CASSVAAGNRLNYGYTF,TGTGCCAGCAGCGTAGCGGCGGGGAATCGTCTTAACTATGGCTACACCTTC
TRBJ1-1,TRBV9,-,few,CASSVDGEVDTEAFF,TGTGCCAGCAGCGTAGACGGGGAGGTGGACACTGAAGCTTTCTTT
TRBJ1-1,TRBV19,-,-,CASSIRTASEAFF,TGTGCCAGTAGTATTCGGACGGCTTCTGAAGCTTTCTTT
TRBJ1-1,TRBV10-3,-,-,CAISVSNTFYSNTEAFF,TGTGCCATCAGTGTTAGTAACACCTTCTACTCTAACACTGAAGCTTTCTTT
TRBJ2-5,TRBV5-1,-,-,CASSNRVEYQETQYF,TGCGCCAGCAGCAATAGAGTGGAGTACCAAGAGACCCAGTACTTC
TRBJ2-5,TRBV7-2,-,-,CASTRGLQETQYF,TGTGCCAGCACGAGGGGACTCCAAGAGACCCAGTACTTC
TRBJ2-1,TRBV10-3,-,-,CAISEPGELVYNEQFF,TGTGCCATCAGTGAACCGGGGGAATTAGTATACAATGAGCAGTTCTTC
TRBJ2-7,TRBV6-5,TRBD1,-,CASRRTGIAYEQYF,TGTGCCAGCAGGCGGACAGGGATCGCCTACGAGCAGTACTTC
TRBJ2-7,TRBV30,TRBD1,-,CACNPGQIYEQYF,TGTGCCTGCAATCCGGGACAGATCTACGAGCAGTACTTC
TRBJ2-1,TRBV2,-,-,CASSDYPRGVNEQFF,TGTGCCAGCAGTGATTACCCTAGGGGGGTAAATGAGCAGTTCTTC
TRBJ2-3,TRBV5-4,TRBD2,-,CASSSLAGEDTQYF,TGTGCCAGCAGTTCACTAGCGGGGGAGGATACGCAGTATTTT
TRBJ1-1,TRBV11-3,-,-,CASSLERRGHLNTEAFF,TGTGCCAGCAGCTTAGAACGTCGGGGGCACTTGAACACTGAAGCTTTCTTT
TRBJ2-1,TRBV5-1,-,-,CASSRGLGVYNERFF,TGCGCCAGCAGCCGTGGACTGGGAGTCTACAATGAGCGGTTCTTC
TRBJ1-2,TRBV5-1,TRBD1,-,CASRLRAGGIYGYTF,TGCGCCAGCAGGCTTCGGGCAGGGGGCATCTATGGCTACACCTTC
TRBJ2-5,TRBV16,-,-,CASSQGAQARETQYF,TGTGCCAGCAGCCAAGGGGCGCAGGCCCGGGAGACCCAGTACTTC
TRBJ1-2,TRBV7-2,-,-,CASSLGFLETGGYTF,TGTGCCAGCAGCTTAGGGTTTCTCGAAACCGGGGGCTACACCTTC
TRBJ2-7,TRBV5-4,TRBD1,-,CASSNDRGYEQYF,TGTGCCAGCAGCAACGACAGGGGGTACGAGCAGTACTTC
TRBJ2-5,TRBV7-7,TRBD1,-,CASSQTGAGETQYF,TGTGCTAGCAGCCAGACAGGGGCTGGGGAGACCCAGTACTTC
TRBJ1-2,TRBV30,TRBD1,-,CAWSVGGGGFNYGYTF,TGTGCCTGGAGTGTAGGTGGAGGGGGCTTTAACTATGGCTACACCTTC
TRBJ2-4,TRBV2,-,-,CASSGRGIAKNIQYF,TGTGCCAGCAGTGGGAGGGGGATAGCCAAAAACATTCAGTACTTC